This T cell receptor (beta chain) was sequenced during a study of cytomegalovirus exposure and HLA in healthy donors. Study-level results: It was approximately 150 TCR beta chains that were listed as cytomegalovirus-associated.

Germline CDR1 and CDR2: SEHNR and FQNEAQ (reference sequence). The CDR3 length is 16 residues. Amplification used 60 Vbeta primers and 13 Jbeta primers. The table came from immunoSEQ multiplex PCR; TCRdb's copy has only in-frame clones and leaves some out. The table lists approximately 140,000 clones, over 60% of them singletons. On this clone: The antigen is not known. Mismatch with germline at one junction end may stem from a read error.

The chain combines TRBV7-9 with TRBJ2-2; TRBD2 is a possible D gene (6 bases). Sequencing was carried out using PBMCs. The TCR originated in a man between 35 and 55 years old in good health and CMV-seronegative. CDR3 DNA sequence: TGTTCCAGCAGCTTCCCCTCCGGGGGTGGCACCGGGGAGCTGTTTTTT. Residues: CSSSFPSGGGTGELFF.